The clone carrying this T cell receptor (beta chain) was detected only a few times. Its target is unknown. With a J-beta primer mix and a sample-barcoded 5' primer, a second PCR ran about 7 to 11 cycles. TCRdb itself ran the 5' RACE reads through MiXCR, one entry per CDR3 protein. Of around 1,000,000 distinct CDR3 sequences detected, about 25% appear once; the ten largest clones hold about 0.72%. This record belongs to a study of blood T cells in healthy people across ages. General study points: Unsorted PBMCs blocked a conclusive comparison of naive and antigen-experienced cells.

This CDR3 is built from 15 residues. These sequences were also reported in another study, on T cells of mothers and their children.

The specimen was blood. The chain joins TRBV21-1 to TRBJ1-1. TRBV21-1 is assigned pseudogene status. The sequence was obtained from a girl aged 2 to 10 in good health. As DNA, the CDR3 is TGTGCCAGCAGCATGTTAGACGGTAGGAACACTGAAGCTTTCTTT. This sequence encodes CASSMLDGRNTEAFF.